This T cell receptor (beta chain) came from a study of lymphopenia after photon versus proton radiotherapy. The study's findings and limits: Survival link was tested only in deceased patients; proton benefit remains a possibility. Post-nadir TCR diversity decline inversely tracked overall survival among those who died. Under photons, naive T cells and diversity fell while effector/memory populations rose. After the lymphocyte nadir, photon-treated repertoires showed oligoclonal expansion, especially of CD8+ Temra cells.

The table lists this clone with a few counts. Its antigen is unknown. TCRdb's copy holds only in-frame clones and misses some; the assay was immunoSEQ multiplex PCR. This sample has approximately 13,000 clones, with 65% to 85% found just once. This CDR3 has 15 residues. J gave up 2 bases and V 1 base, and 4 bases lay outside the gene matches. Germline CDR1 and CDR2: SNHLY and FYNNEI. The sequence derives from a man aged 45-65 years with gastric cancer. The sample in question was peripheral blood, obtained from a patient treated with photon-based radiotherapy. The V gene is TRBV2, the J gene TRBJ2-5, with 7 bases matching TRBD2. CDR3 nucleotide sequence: TGTGCCAGCAGTGAAGGTGGTAGCGGGCAAGAGACCCAGTACTTC. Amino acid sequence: CASSEGGSGQETQYF.